These T cell receptor beta chains were read from a single sample in a study of T-cell reconstitution after alpha-beta-depleted transplantation in children. One entry per CDR3 protein results from TCRdb running MiXCR on the PCR reads. Of about 590,000 distinct CDR3 sequences in the sample, 10% to 15% were seen once. The sequenced sample was PBMCs, mostly from graft donor cells, obtained 360 days after TCRalphabeta/CD19-depleted stem cell transplant. The receptors were sampled from a male patient between 5 and 17 years old who had a stem cell transplant for acute myeloid leukemia, so the T cells may come from the graft donor. The conserved cysteine and the conserved F or W are not part of the CDR3 here.

cdr3_length: 14; j_call: TRBJ1-5; v_call: TRBV27; cdr3_aa: ASSLSVGPGNQPQH
cdr3_length: 13; j_call: TRBJ2-1; v_call: TRBV12-3/TRBV12-4; cdr3_aa: ASSHRLGTDNEQF
cdr3_length: 14; j_call: TRBJ2-5; v_call: TRBV14; cdr3_aa: ASSQGLAGSQETQY
cdr3_length: 15; j_call: TRBJ1-4; v_call: TRBV20-1; cdr3_aa: CARDVPRRGRGEKLF
cdr3_length: 12; j_call: TRBJ2-7; v_call: TRBV5-1; cdr3_aa: ASSFRDSYEGQY
cdr3_length: 14; j_call: TRBJ2-1; v_call: TRBV14; cdr3_aa: ASSLSYGGSYNEQF
cdr3_length: 16; j_call: TRBJ1-5; v_call: TRBV7-2; cdr3_aa: ASSSPGGAKLGNQPQH
cdr3_length: 13; j_call: TRBJ2-7; v_call: TRBV20-1; cdr3_aa: SAGDPGPHRYEQY
cdr3_length: 14; j_call: TRBJ2-1; v_call: TRBV14; cdr3_aa: ASSPQPTSGRNEQF
cdr3_length: 13; j_call: TRBJ2-7; v_call: TRBV18; cdr3_aa: ASAPRDRDFYEQY
cdr3_length: 17; j_call: TRBJ2-1; v_call: TRBV30; cdr3_aa: AWSVKGFGWSGRATEQF
cdr3_length: 9; j_call: TRBJ1-2; v_call: TRBV12-3/TRBV12-4; cdr3_aa: ATLLGYGYT
cdr3_length: 13; j_call: TRBJ2-2; v_call: TRBV7-3; cdr3_aa: ASSLSHLGTGELF
cdr3_length: 13; j_call: TRBJ2-1; v_call: TRBV20-1; cdr3_aa: SAPTSGSSYNEQF
cdr3_length: 10; j_call: TRBJ2-7; v_call: TRBV5-1; cdr3_aa: ASSGRAYEQY
cdr3_length: 12; j_call: TRBJ2-1; v_call: TRBV3-1; cdr3_aa: ASSQDGRANEQF
cdr3_length: 16; j_call: TRBJ2-7; v_call: TRBV11-2; cdr3_aa: ASSLLPQREVSSYEQY
cdr3_length: 17; j_call: TRBJ2-2; v_call: TRBV28; cdr3_aa: ASSFDPKLAVANTGELF
cdr3_length: 14; j_call: TRBJ2-1; v_call: TRBV6-1; cdr3_aa: ASSETSGRFYNEQF
cdr3_length: 12; j_call: TRBJ2-3; v_call: TRBV3-1; cdr3_aa: ASSQGTSGRFKY
cdr3_length: 11; j_call: TRBJ2-7; v_call: TRBV11-1; cdr3_aa: ASSHTRRYEQY
cdr3_length: 9; j_call: TRBJ2-3; v_call: TRBV28; cdr3_aa: ASLIGNTQY
cdr3_length: 15; j_call: TRBJ1-5; v_call: TRBV3-1; cdr3_aa: ACSRQGGPYSNQPQH
cdr3_length: 10; j_call: TRBJ2-1; v_call: TRBV5-1; cdr3_aa: ASSARVHEQF
cdr3_length: 14; j_call: TRBJ1-5; v_call: TRBV3-1; cdr3_aa: ASSTAGPLHNQPQH
cdr3_length: 15; j_call: TRBJ1-3; v_call: TRBV20-1; cdr3_aa: SARPILNGVLGNTIY
cdr3_length: 11; j_call: TRBJ2-7; v_call: TRBV7-9; cdr3_aa: ASRYTSSYEQY
cdr3_length: 16; j_call: TRBJ2-7; v_call: TRBV20-1; cdr3_aa: SARDGGLAGAKSNEQY
cdr3_length: 14; j_call: TRBJ2-1; v_call: TRBV6-2/TRBV6-3; cdr3_aa: ASSYSTTAGAHEQF
cdr3_length: 12; j_call: TRBJ2-1; v_call: TRBV28; cdr3_aa: ASSFPRVHNQQF
cdr3_length: 11; j_call: TRBJ2-3; v_call: TRBV4-1; cdr3_aa: ASSQVGQDTQY
cdr3_length: 11; j_call: TRBJ2-5; v_call: TRBV5-8; cdr3_aa: ASRAPGRETQY
cdr3_length: 12; j_call: TRBJ2-7; v_call: TRBV28; cdr3_aa: ASSSTGHPYEQY
cdr3_length: 15; j_call: TRBJ2-5; v_call: TRBV28; cdr3_aa: ASSFTVGATLQETQY
cdr3_length: 11; j_call: TRBJ2-1; v_call: TRBV5-1; cdr3_aa: ASSLVPDNEQF
cdr3_length: 14; j_call: TRBJ2-3; v_call: TRBV6-2/TRBV6-3; cdr3_aa: ASSSLRAGDTDTQY
cdr3_length: 14; j_call: TRBJ2-1; v_call: TRBV20-1; cdr3_aa: SALTLDPETYNEQF
cdr3_length: 11; j_call: TRBJ2-1; v_call: TRBV10-3; cdr3_aa: AISGPVTSEQF
cdr3_length: 12; j_call: TRBJ2-1; v_call: TRBV6-5; cdr3_aa: ASRLARGHNEQF